The 19 T cell receptor beta chains listed next were all sequenced from one sample in a study of shared clonotypes between healthy human individuals. Sequencing was performed with immunoSEQ multiplex PCR; in TCRdb, only in-frame clones are kept and a portion is missing. The sample shows roughly 2.5 million clones, roughly 92% of them seen only once. The material sequenced was naive CD4+ T cells sorted from blood. The subset was: CD45RA+ positively selected. The receptors shown here come from a man younger than 35 in good health.

V and J are TRBV6-1 and TRBJ1-5, with a tentative D call TRBD1 (6 bases). Per the germline V gene, CDR1 is MNHNS and CDR2 is SASEGT. This CDR3 comprises 16 residues. Trimming took 4 bases from V and 6 from J, leaving 19 bases between them. This chain's CDR3 is CASSASPGAIGQPQHF. As DNA, the CDR3 is TGTGCCAGCAGTGCTTCCCCGGGGGCGATTGGTCAGCCCCAGCATTTT.

This chain joins TRBV10-3 and TRBJ1-6; no firm D call. Germline loops: CDR1 ENHRY, CDR2 SYGVKD. V shed 2 bases and J shed 4 bases, with 9 bases lying between them. CDR3 length: 15 amino acids. CDR3 in amino acids: CAISEGRGYNSPLHF. For the CDR3, the DNA is TGTGCCATCAGTGAGGGACGGGGTTATAATTCACCCCTCCACTTT.

As concerns this clone: The same CDR3 arises from other DNA sequences in this sample as well. The chain carries TRBV20-1 and TRBJ2-5; D is ambiguous. Germline V lookup: CDR1 DFQATT, CDR2 SNEGSKA (reference sequence). The CDR3 length is 10 residues. V gave up 6 bases and J gave up 5 bases, with 7 bases separating them. The DNA for the CDR3 is TGCAGTGCCAAAGAGGAGACCCAGTACTTC. It codes for CSAKEETQYF.

CDR3 protein: CASSQEEALGGYTF. The CDR3 DNA sequence: TGCGCCAGCAGCCAAGAGGAGGCTTTGGGTGGCTACACCTTC. The gene calls are TRBV4-3 and TRBJ1-2; D uncertain. This CDR3 region has 14 residues. Germline V gene lookup returns CDR1 LGHNA and CDR2 YSLEER. With 0 bases removed from V and 7 bases from J, the gap between germline ends came to 12 bases.

The V gene is TRBV7-2, the J gene TRBJ2-7; 7 nucleotides match TRBD1. Germline trimming cut 4 bases from V and 6 bases from J; bases unmatched to any gene: 12. The CDR3 has 15 amino acids. The V gene's germline CDR1 is SGHTA and CDR2 FQGNSA. The CDR3 bases are TGTGCCAGCAGCTACCGGACAGGCCTAGGGGCCGAGCAGTACTTC. Translating it yields CASSYRTGLGAEQYF.

This chain links TRBV6-1 with TRBJ2-7, with D hard to call. In germline, CDR1 is MNHNS, CDR2 SASEGT. This CDR3 comprises 12 residues. V was trimmed by 1 base and J by 5 bases, leaving 6 bases between them. DNA of the CDR3: TGTGCCAGCAGTGAAGAGATCCACGAGCAGTACTTC. Protein sequence: CASSEEIHEQYF.

This chain uses TRBV12-5 with TRBJ2-5; 8 bases line up with TRBD2. Germline CDR1 and CDR2: LGHNT and FRNRAP. V was pared by 2 bases and J by 5 bases, with 7 bases of the junction left unmatched. CDR3 length: 15 residues. The CDR3 is CASGLIPSGGETQYF. For the CDR3, the DNA is TGTGCTAGTGGTTTGATCCCCTCGGGGGGGGAGACCCAGTACTTC.

This chain links TRBV7-9 with TRBJ1-3, with 10 bases fitting TRBD1. CDR3 size: 16 residues. V shed 4 bases, J shed 0 bases, and the junction held 3 bases outside the gene matches. Germline V gene lookup returns CDR1 SEHNR and CDR2 FQNEAQ (reference sequence). The CDR3 reads CASSSTGGDSGNTIYF. The CDR3 DNA reads TGTGCCAGCAGCTCGACAGGGGGCGACTCTGGAAACACCATATATTTT.

The rearrangement uses TRBV10-1 and TRBJ1-6, with 10 bases fitting TRBD1. J gave up 9 bases and V 2 bases, and 4 bases lay outside the gene matches. The CDR3 consists of 15 residues. The germline gives CDR1 WNHNN, CDR2 SYGVQD (reference sequence). CDR3 nucleotide sequence: TGCGCCAGCAGTGAGGGACAGGGGGTCTCTTCACCCCTCCACTTT. It is translated as CASSEGQGVSSPLHF.

This chain connects TRBV29-1 to TRBJ1-1; TRBD1 is a possible D gene (6 bases). This CDR3 is built from 13 residues. Trimming removed 5 bases from V and 5 bases from J, with 15 bases in between. The V gene's germline CDR1 is SQVTM and CDR2 ANQGSEA. Here the CDR3 DNA reads TGCAGCGTTATTCGGGGGCAGGGGACTGAAGCTTTCTTT. It specifies CSVIRGQGTEAFF.

The rearrangement uses TRBV19 and TRBJ2-7; either TRBD1 or TRBD2 may fit D (5 bases each). Trimming removed 6 bases at V and 3 bases at J, with 9 bases between. CDR1 LNHDA and CDR2 SQIVND come from the germline V gene (reference sequence). This CDR3 is 12 amino acids long. The CDR3 DNA reads TGTGCCAGTAGAGGGGACCTCTACGAGCAGTACTTC. Its protein is CASRGDLYEQYF.

The chain is built from TRBV7-3 and TRBJ2-1; D is undetermined. Trimming pared 4 bases from V and 4 bases from J, leaving 8 bases between. Per germline, CDR1 SGHTA and CDR2 FQGTGA. The CDR3 sequence is 13 residues long. This CDR3 reads CASSSKAYNEQFF. CDR3 sequence (DNA): TGTGCCAGCAGCTCAAAAGCTTACAATGAGCAGTTCTTC.

This rearrangement joins TRBV5-6 to TRBJ2-3; D remains ambiguous. The CDR3 is 16 residues long. The V end lost 0 bases, the J end lost 1 base, and 12 bases lay between the germline ends. Per the germline V gene, CDR1 is SGHDT and CDR2 is YYEEEE. Written as DNA, the CDR3 is TGTGCCAGCAGCTTGGGGGTGAGATACGGCACAGATACGCAGTATTTT. The encoded protein is CASSLGVRYGTDTQYF.

The gene calls are TRBV6-1 and TRBJ1-5; the D gene is possibly TRBD1 (6 bases). This CDR3 comprises 14 residues. V lost 4 bases, J lost 4 bases, and 11 bases lay in between. Germline lookup yields CDR1 MNHNS and CDR2 SASEGT. CDR3: CASSVQGFNQPQHF. The CDR3 DNA sequence: TGTGCCAGCAGTGTACAGGGATTTAATCAGCCCCAGCATTTT.

This clone was seen a single time. The genes are TRBV10-3 and TRBJ1-2; 9 bases are shared with TRBD1. The CDR3 is 13 amino acids. Germline V gene lookup returns CDR1 ENHRY and CDR2 SYGVKD. With 10 bases clipped from V and 3 bases from J, the junction kept 6 bases outside the gene matches. The CDR3 nucleotides read TGTGCCACCTTAAGACAGGGGGACTATGGCTACACCTTC. This translates into CATLRQGDYGYTF.

Worth noting for this clone: This CDR3 is also generated by other DNA sequences in the sample. This rearrangement joins TRBV18 to TRBJ2-1; 9 bases match TRBD1. This CDR3 comprises 14 residues. Germline trimming cut 3 bases from V and 7 bases from J; bases unmatched to any gene: 4. Per the germline V gene, CDR1 is KGHSH and CDR2 is LQKENI. The DNA for the CDR3 is TGTGCCAGCTCACCTGGGACAGGGACGAATGAGCAGTTCTTC. Protein product: CASSPGTGTNEQFF.

The chain employs TRBV5-1 and TRBJ1-1, with 9 bases identical to TRBD1. There are 15 residues in the CDR3. V lost 4 bases and J lost 1; bases outside the gene matches: 5. The germline V gene has CDR1 SGHRS and CDR2 YFSETQ. CDR3 DNA sequence: TGCGCCAGCAGCCTTCCGGGACAGGGGAACACTGAAGCTTTCTTT. Its protein is CASSLPGQGNTEAFF.

The chain is built from TRBV9 and TRBJ2-3, with TRBD2 identical over 10 bases. V gave up 0 bases and J gave up 3 bases; unmatched junction bases: 10. Germline V gene lookup returns CDR1 SGDLS and CDR2 YYNGEE. CDR3 size: 18 residues. CDR3 DNA sequence: TGTGCCAGCAGCGTAGCTCTCCAAGCGGGAGGGTGGACAGATACGCAGTATTTT. It translates to CASSVALQAGGWTDTQYF. Complete variable domain (other parts from reference TRBV9 and TRBJ2-3): DSGVTQTPKHLITATGQRVTLRCSPRSGDLSVYWYQQSLDQGLQFLIQYYNGEERAKGNILERFSAQQFPDLHSELNLSSLELGDSALYFCASSVALQAGGWTDTQYFGPGTRLTVL.

This CDR3 reads CASSQDRIQETQYF. The CDR3 DNA reads as TGTGCCAGCTCACAAGACAGGATCCAAGAGACCCAGTACTTC. The rearrangement uses TRBV18 and TRBJ2-5; a weak D match, TRBD1 (6 bases). The CDR3 extends over 14 amino acids. Trimming removed 4 bases at V and 1 base at J, with 10 bases between. The germline CDR1 and CDR2 sequences are KGHSH and LQKENI. Using reference TRBV18 and TRBJ2-5 for the parts outside the CDR3, the full variable domain is NAGVMQNPRHLVRRRGQEARLRCSPMKGHSHVYWYRQLPEEGLKFMVYLQKENIIDESGMPKERFSAEFPKEGPSILRIQQVVRGDSAAYFCASSQDRIQETQYFGPGTRLLVL.